Below are 26 T cell receptor beta chains sequenced from a single sample in a study of beta chain features in type 1 diabetes. Since all of the isolated RNA was reverse transcribed, expressed TCRB transcripts were what got sequenced. TCRdb keeps only in-frame clones here, not all; method: immunoSEQ multiplex PCR. The table lists about 900,000 clones, 15% to 20% of them singletons. Specimen: naive CD4+ T cells from blood. Receptors originate from a woman aged 18-29 years in good health.

This clone was seen a handful of times. The V gene is TRBV28, the J gene TRBJ2-4; 7 bases line up with TRBD2. The CDR3 runs to 14 residues. Germline V gene sequence: CDR1 MDHEN, CDR2 SYDVKM. V lost 6 bases and J lost 4; bases outside the gene matches: 6. CDR3 nucleotides: TGTGCCAGCAGCCGAGCGGGACTAAAAAACATTCAGTACTTC. Residues: CASSRAGLKNIQYF.

CDR3 sequence: CASISGTAGDIQYF. The DNA for the CDR3 is TGTGCCAGCATCTCCGGGACAGCCGGGGACATTCAGTACTTC. This rearrangement joins TRBV6-1 to TRBJ2-4, with 7 bases lining up with TRBD1. There are 14 residues in the CDR3. Germline CDR1 reads MNHNS; CDR2 reads SASEGT. The ends lost 7 bases at V and 8 bases at J; junction bases unmatched: 11.

The chain couples TRBV28 to TRBJ2-7; 11 bases agree with TRBD2. After removal of 6 bases from V and 1 base from J, the junction contained 5 bases not matched to a gene. The CDR3 is 15 amino acids. CDR1 and CDR2 (germline): MDHEN, SYDVKM. CDR3: CASSLVAGGSYEQYF. DNA of the CDR3: TGTGCCAGCAGCTTGGTAGCGGGAGGGTCCTACGAGCAGTACTTC.

This clone was seen a single time. The V and J genes are TRBV6-6 and TRBJ2-4; the D is unclear. The germline V and J ends were trimmed by 5 bases and 0 bases, with 8 bases remaining between them. Germline-derived CDR1 and CDR2 are MNHNY and SVGAGI (reference sequence). This CDR3 contains 14 residues. The CDR3 reads CASSTQIAKNIQYF. CDR3 bases: TGTGCCAGCAGTACCCAGATAGCCAAAAACATTCAGTACTTC.

This clone showed up just a few times. The chain recombines TRBV7-9 with TRBJ2-5, with D possibly called TRBD1 or TRBD2 (5 bases each). Germline V gives CDR1 SEHNR, CDR2 FQNEAQ (reference sequence). The ends were cut back, 5 bases at V and 1 base at J, with 14 bases in the middle. The CDR3 has 15 residues. CDR3 region: CASSPPGRRQETQYF. The CDR3 DNA reads as TGTGCCAGCAGCCCACCGGGACGCCGCCAAGAGACCCAGTACTTC.

This clone was seen only a few times. This chain connects TRBV28 to TRBJ1-5, with D possibly being TRBD1 (5 bases). Germline V gene lookup returns CDR1 MDHEN and CDR2 SYDVKM. The CDR3 sequence is 15 residues long. V lost 3 bases, J lost 7 bases, and 16 bases lay in between. CDR3 sequence reads: CASSFRRRGWQPQHF. CDR3 DNA sequence: TGTGCCAGCAGTTTTCGGAGGAGGGGCTGGCAGCCCCAGCATTTT.

The chain links TRBV5-6 to TRBJ1-2; 8 bases align to TRBD1. Germline V gives CDR1 SGHDT, CDR2 YYEEEE. V trimming: 1 base; J trimming: 4 bases; junction bases outside the gene matches: 6. The CDR3 contains 15 residues. As DNA, the CDR3 is TGTGCCAGCAGCTTGAAGGACAGGGATGTCTATGGCTACACCTTC. Translation: CASSLKDRDVYGYTF.

This clone has only a few counts. The chain combines TRBV28 with TRBJ2-1; 10 bases line up with TRBD1. The CDR3 spans 15 residues. Per the germline V gene, CDR1 is MDHEN and CDR2 is SYDVKM. J was trimmed by 5 bases and V by 1 base; bases with no gene match: 2. CDR3 residues: CASSLLGQGDNEQFF. CDR3 DNA sequence: TGTGCCAGCAGTTTATTAGGACAGGGGGACAATGAGCAGTTCTTC.

The table lists this clone with a few counts. This CDR3 is CASVKRVGSYNEQFF. The CDR3 DNA follows: TGTGCCAGCGTCAAAAGGGTTGGCTCCTACAATGAGCAGTTCTTC. The V and J genes are TRBV2 and TRBJ2-1, with D unresolved. The CDR3 covers 15 residues. Germline assignment: CDR1 SNHLY and CDR2 FYNNEI. V lost 8 bases and J lost 0, with 14 bases in between.

J is TRBJ2-3 and V is TRBV7-2; weak D call: TRBD2 (6 bases). This CDR3 region has 18 residues. Trimming shortened V by 4 bases and J by 1 base, and 21 bases separated the two germline ends. CDR1 and CDR2 (germline): SGHTA, FQGNSA. The CDR3 DNA sequence: TGTGCCAGCAGCTCCCCCTTAGCAACAAGGAGGGGCACAGATACGCAGTATTTT. It is translated as CASSSPLATRRGTDTQYF.

This clone was seen only a few times. The V call is TRBV29-1, the J call TRBJ2-7; TRBD1 matches 9 bases. The CDR3 spans 12 residues. Germline-derived CDR1 and CDR2 are SQVTM and ANQGSEA. V was pared by 7 bases and J by 4 bases, with 5 bases of the junction left unmatched. The CDR3 protein is CSARDRAYEQYF. The CDR3 coding sequence is TGCAGCGCCCGGGACAGGGCTTACGAGCAGTACTTC.

This clone was observed a few times. This rearrangement joins TRBV6-1 to TRBJ2-2; 9 bases line up with TRBD1. The CDR3 extends over 16 amino acids. Germline-derived CDR1 and CDR2 are MNHNS and SASEGT. V was pared by 4 bases and J by 4 bases, with 7 bases of the junction left unmatched. The CDR3 reads CASSAGTGLFTGELFF. CDR3 sequence (DNA): TGTGCCAGCAGTGCCGGGACAGGGCTTTTCACCGGGGAGCTGTTTTTT.

This clone was seen a few times. This specimen includes other DNA sequences encoding the same CDR3. The chain uses TRBV27 and TRBJ2-7, with D possibly matching TRBD2 (5 bases). The V gene's germline CDR1 is MNHEY and CDR2 SMNVEV (reference sequence). With 6 bases removed from V and 3 bases from J, the gap between germline ends came to 6 bases. This CDR3 contains 11 residues. For the CDR3, the DNA is TGTGCCAGCAGCGACTACTACGAGCAGTACTTC. Protein: CASSDYYEQYF.

The genes are TRBV5-1 and TRBJ1-2; 9 bases are shared with TRBD1. This CDR3 is built from 14 residues. Germline values: CDR1 SGHRS, CDR2 YFSETQ. V lost 3 bases, J lost 14 bases, and 14 bases stayed unmatched. The CDR3 nucleotides are TGCGCCAGCAGCTGGGGACAGGGAATGGAGTGGTATACCTTC. It codes for CASSWGQGMEWYTF.

The V and J genes are TRBV28 and TRBJ2-7, with D possibly being TRBD1 (5 bases). The CDR3 has 13 amino acids. CDR1 is MDHEN and CDR2 is SYDVKM in the germline V gene. V dropped 1 base and J dropped 6 bases, with 10 bases sitting between them. The CDR3 is CASSLSGASEQYF. CDR3 nucleotides: TGTGCCAGCAGTTTATCTGGGGCGAGCGAGCAGTACTTC.

This clone was counted between two and nine times. The chain has TRBV27 and TRBJ2-1; TRBD1 might be the D (5 bases). This CDR3 spans 15 amino acids. The germline gives CDR1 MNHEY, CDR2 SMNVEV (reference sequence). Trimming removed 4 bases from V and 6 bases from J, with 16 bases in between. The CDR3 DNA sequence: TGTGCCAGCAGTTATGGCAGGGTCACCTCCAATGAGCAGTTCTTC. Protein product: CASSYGRVTSNEQFF.

This clone was detected only a few times. J is TRBJ1-5 and V is TRBV16, with TRBD1 identical over 7 bases. The CDR3 has 15 amino acids. Germline V gene sequence: CDR1 KGHSY, CDR2 FQNENV. J gave up 11 bases and V 0 bases, and 10 bases lay outside the gene matches. CDR3 region: CASSQSVTGSPAQHF. CDR3 sequence (DNA): TGTGCCAGCAGCCAATCCGTGACAGGGAGTCCGGCCCAGCATTTT.

This clone turned up a few times. J is TRBJ2-3 and V is TRBV11-2, with D uncertain. There are 12 residues in the CDR3. Germline CDR1 SGHAT, CDR2 FQNNGV. V dropped 5 bases and J dropped 10 bases, with 13 bases sitting between them. DNA of the CDR3: TGTGCCAGCAGCACCCCAGGAATTCCGCAGTATTTT. Protein product: CASSTPGIPQYF.

The rearrangement uses TRBV2 and TRBJ1-3, with 10 bases identical to TRBD1. The CDR3 covers 14 residues. Per germline, CDR1 SNHLY and CDR2 FYNNEI. J lost 7 bases, V lost 4 bases, and 4 bases had no gene match. CDR3 amino acids: CASSVSGQGNTIYF. The CDR3 region has the DNA TGTGCCAGCAGTGTGTCGGGACAGGGGAACACCATATATTTT.

CDR3 amino acids: CASSLASRNPYEQYF. CDR3 DNA sequence: TGTGCCAGCAGCTTAGCGTCCAGAAACCCCTACGAGCAGTACTTC. V is TRBV7-2 and J is TRBJ2-7; D gene ambiguous. Trimming stripped 0 bases from V and 2 bases from J, with 11 bases between. The length of the CDR3 is 15 residues. Germline values: CDR1 SGHTA, CDR2 FQGNSA.

This chain connects TRBV7-9 to TRBJ2-1; TRBD2 might be the D (5 bases). Trimming removed 2 bases at V and 6 bases at J, with 14 bases between. The CDR3 length is 15 residues. Looked up from germline, CDR1 is SEHNR and CDR2 is FQNEAQ (reference sequence). CDR3 loop: CASSLYGNSGNEQFF. The CDR3 DNA reads as TGTGCCAGCAGCTTATACGGGAATTCGGGCAATGAGCAGTTCTTC.

The chain recombines TRBV4-2 with TRBJ1-1; D is undetermined. V was clipped by 0 bases and J by 6 bases, with 5 bases between them. Germline V lookup: CDR1 LGHNA, CDR2 YNFKEQ. The CDR3 totals 12 residues. DNA for the CDR3: TGTGCCAGCAGCCAAGATACCGCTGAAGCTTTCTTT. This sequence encodes CASSQDTAEAFF.

V and J are TRBV5-1 and TRBJ2-2, with TRBD2 identical over 8 bases. Germline V gene lookup returns CDR1 SGHRS and CDR2 YFSETQ. With 7 bases clipped from V and 3 bases from J, the junction kept 8 bases outside the gene matches. This CDR3 spans 15 amino acids. As DNA, the CDR3 is TGCGCCAGCTACCGGGAGGGCCTGGACACCGGGGAGCTGTTTTTT. This gives the protein CASYREGLDTGELFF. The full variable domain, rest sourced from reference TRBV5-1 and TRBJ2-2, is KAGVTQTPRYLIKTRGQQVTLSCSPISGHRSVSWYQQTPGQGLQFLFEYFSETQRNKGNFPGRFSGRQFSNSRSEMNVSTLELGDSALYLCASYREGLDTGELFFGEGSRLTVL.

The chain combines TRBV11-2 with TRBJ1-3, with D unclear. Germline V gives CDR1 SGHAT, CDR2 FQNNGV. The CDR3 runs to 13 residues. V was shortened by 5 bases and J by 4 bases, with 9 bases between the two germline ends. Here the CDR3 DNA reads TGTGCCAGCAGCCTATCACTGGGAAACACCATATATTTT. Encoded protein: CASSLSLGNTIYF.

This clone was counted only a few times. The gene calls are TRBV5-1 and TRBJ2-1; 11 bases are shared with TRBD2. Germline V gives CDR1 SGHRS, CDR2 YFSETQ. V lost 4 bases to trimming and J lost 10 bases; unmatched junction nucleotides: 7. The CDR3 has 14 residues. This chain's CDR3 is CASSPPRTSGEQFF. CDR3 sequence (DNA): TGCGCCAGCAGCCCACCTCGGACTAGCGGGGAGCAGTTCTTC.

The gene calls are TRBV10-3 and TRBJ2-1, with D possibly being TRBD2 (5 bases). Per germline, CDR1 ENHRY and CDR2 SYGVKD. V lost 4 bases, J lost 3 bases, and 7 bases lay in between. The CDR3 runs to 13 residues. The CDR3 sequence is CAISVGVYNEQFF. CDR3 bases: TGTGCCATCAGTGTGGGAGTCTACAATGAGCAGTTCTTC.